The entry that follows covers one TCR beta chain sequence. Original data processing: From reference gene primer amplification, estimates of nucleated cell counts were derived. Produced via immunoSEQ multiplex PCR; TCRdb's table is partial and in-frame only. D and trimming were read from the DNA, whereas the V and J calls and clone size are those reported in that table. The data show roughly 180,000 clones, less than 90% seen once. The ends lost 2 bases at V and 0 bases at J; junction bases unmatched: 3. Germline V gene data show CDR1 as GTSNPN and CDR2 as SVGIG (reference sequence). The CDR3 is made up of 15 amino acids. This entry comes from a study of blood T cell repertoires in COVID-19. About the research overall: Spain, Italy and the United States supplied samples that represented acute and convalescent COVID-19. Nucleic acid was either cDNA or gDNA, and it came from T cells, B-cell-depleted T cells, or PBMCs.

The chain employs TRBV30 and TRBJ2-1; the match to TRBD2 covers 8 bases. The clonotype comes from a man between 65 and 80 years old with active or convalescent COVID-19. Input material: peripheral blood. The CDR3 reads CAWSRSGSSYNEQFF. The CDR3 nucleotides read TGTGCCTGGAGTCGAAGCGGGAGCTCCTACAATGAGCAGTTCTTC.